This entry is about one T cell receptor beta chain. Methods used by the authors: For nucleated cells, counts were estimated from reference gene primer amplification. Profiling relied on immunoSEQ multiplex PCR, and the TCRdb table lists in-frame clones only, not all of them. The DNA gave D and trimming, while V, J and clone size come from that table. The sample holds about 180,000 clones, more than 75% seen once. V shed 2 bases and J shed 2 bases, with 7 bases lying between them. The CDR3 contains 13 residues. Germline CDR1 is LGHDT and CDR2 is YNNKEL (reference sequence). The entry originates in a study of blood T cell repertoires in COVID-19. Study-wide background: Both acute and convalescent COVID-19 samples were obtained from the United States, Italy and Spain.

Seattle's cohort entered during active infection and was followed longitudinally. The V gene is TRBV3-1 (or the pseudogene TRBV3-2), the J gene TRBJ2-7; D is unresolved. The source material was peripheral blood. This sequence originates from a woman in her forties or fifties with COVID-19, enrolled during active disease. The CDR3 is CASSQMGPYEQYF. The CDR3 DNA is TGTGCCAGCAGCCAAATGGGCCCCTACGAGCAGTACTTC.